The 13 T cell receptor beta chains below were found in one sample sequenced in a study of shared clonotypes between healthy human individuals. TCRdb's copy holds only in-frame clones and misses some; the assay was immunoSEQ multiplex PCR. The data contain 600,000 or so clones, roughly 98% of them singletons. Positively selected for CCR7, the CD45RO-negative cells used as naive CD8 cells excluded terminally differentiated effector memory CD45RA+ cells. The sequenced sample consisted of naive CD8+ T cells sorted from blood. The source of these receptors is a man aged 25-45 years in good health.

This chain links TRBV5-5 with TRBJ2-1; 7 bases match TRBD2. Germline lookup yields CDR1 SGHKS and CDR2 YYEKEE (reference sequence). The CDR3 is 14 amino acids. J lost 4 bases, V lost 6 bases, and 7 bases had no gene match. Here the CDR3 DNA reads TGTGCCAGCACCCCGGGACTATCGTACAATGAGCAGTTCTTC. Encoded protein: CASTPGLSYNEQFF.

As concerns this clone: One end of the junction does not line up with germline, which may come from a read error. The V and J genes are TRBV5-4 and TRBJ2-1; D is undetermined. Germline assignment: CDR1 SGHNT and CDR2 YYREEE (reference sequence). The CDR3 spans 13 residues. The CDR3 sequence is CASSLASYDEQFF. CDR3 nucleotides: TGTGCCAGCAGCTTGGCCTCCTACGATGAGCAGTTCTTC.

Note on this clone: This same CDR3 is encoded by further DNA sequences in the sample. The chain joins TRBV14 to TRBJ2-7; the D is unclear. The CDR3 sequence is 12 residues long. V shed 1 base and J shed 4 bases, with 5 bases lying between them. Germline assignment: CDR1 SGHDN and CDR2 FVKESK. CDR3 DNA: TGTGCCAGCAGCCAAGGGGGTTACGAGCAGTACTTC. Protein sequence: CASSQGGYEQYF.

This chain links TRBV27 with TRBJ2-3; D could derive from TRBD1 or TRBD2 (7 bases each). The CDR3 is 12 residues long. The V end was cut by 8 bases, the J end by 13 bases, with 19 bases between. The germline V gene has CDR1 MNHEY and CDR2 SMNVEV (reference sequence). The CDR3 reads CASGVWQGGEYF. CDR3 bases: TGTGCCAGCGGTGTTTGGCAGGGGGGGGAGTATTTT.

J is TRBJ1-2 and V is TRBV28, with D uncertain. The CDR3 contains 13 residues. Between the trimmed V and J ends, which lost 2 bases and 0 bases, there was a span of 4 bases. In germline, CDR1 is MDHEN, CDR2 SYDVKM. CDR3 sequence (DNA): TGTGCCAGCAGTTTAGACACTAACTATGGCTACACCTTC. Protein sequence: CASSLDTNYGYTF.

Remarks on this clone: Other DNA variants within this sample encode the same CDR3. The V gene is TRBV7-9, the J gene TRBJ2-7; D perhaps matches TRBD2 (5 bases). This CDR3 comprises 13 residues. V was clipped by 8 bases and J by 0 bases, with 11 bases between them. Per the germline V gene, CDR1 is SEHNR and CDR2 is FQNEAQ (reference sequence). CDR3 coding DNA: TGTGCCAGCTCCAGCGAGGGCTCCTACGAGCAGTACTTC. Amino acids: CASSSEGSYEQYF.

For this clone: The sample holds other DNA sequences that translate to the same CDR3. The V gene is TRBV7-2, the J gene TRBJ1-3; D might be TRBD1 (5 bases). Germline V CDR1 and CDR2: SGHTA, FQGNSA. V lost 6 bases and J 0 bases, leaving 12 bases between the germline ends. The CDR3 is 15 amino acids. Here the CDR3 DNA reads TGTGCCAGCAGTCTCTCAGGGCTCTCTGGAAACACCATATATTTT. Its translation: CASSLSGLSGNTIYF.

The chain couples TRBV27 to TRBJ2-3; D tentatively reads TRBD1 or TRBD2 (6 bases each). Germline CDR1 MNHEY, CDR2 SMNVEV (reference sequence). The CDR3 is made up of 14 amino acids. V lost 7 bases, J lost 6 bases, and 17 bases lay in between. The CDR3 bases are TGTGCCAGCAAGCAGGGGCGGGGAAGGGATACGCAGTATTTT. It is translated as CASKQGRGRDTQYF.

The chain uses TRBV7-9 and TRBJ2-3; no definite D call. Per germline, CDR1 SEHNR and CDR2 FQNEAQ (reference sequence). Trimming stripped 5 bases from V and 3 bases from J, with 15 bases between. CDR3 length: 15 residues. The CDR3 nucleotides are TGTGCCAGCAGCGGTACGGCGCGCAGGACAGATACGCAGTATTTT. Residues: CASSGTARRTDTQYF. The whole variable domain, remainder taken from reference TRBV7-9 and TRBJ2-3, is DTGVSQNPRHKITKRGQNVTFRCDPISEHNRLYWYRQTLGQGPEFLTYFQNEAQLEKSRLLSDRFSAERPKGSFSTLEIQRTEQGDSAMYLCASSGTARRTDTQYFGPGTRLTVL.

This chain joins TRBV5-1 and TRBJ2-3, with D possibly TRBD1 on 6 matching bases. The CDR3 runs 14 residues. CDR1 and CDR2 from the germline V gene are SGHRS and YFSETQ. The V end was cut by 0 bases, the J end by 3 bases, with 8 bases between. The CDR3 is CASSLGQVTDTQYF. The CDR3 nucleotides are TGCGCCAGCAGCTTGGGACAGGTAACAGATACGCAGTATTTT.

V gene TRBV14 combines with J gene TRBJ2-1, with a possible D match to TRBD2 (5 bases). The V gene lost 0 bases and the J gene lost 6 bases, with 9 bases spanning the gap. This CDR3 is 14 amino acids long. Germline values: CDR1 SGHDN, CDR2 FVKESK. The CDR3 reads CASSQDGLANEQFF. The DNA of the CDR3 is TGTGCCAGCAGCCAAGACGGCCTAGCCAATGAGCAGTTCTTC. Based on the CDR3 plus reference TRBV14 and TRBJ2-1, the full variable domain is EAGVTQFPSHSVIEKGQTVTLRCDPISGHDNLYWYRRVMGKEIKFLLHFVKESKQDESGMPNNRFLAERTGGTYSTLKVQPAELEDSGVYFCASSQDGLANEQFFGPGTRLTVL.

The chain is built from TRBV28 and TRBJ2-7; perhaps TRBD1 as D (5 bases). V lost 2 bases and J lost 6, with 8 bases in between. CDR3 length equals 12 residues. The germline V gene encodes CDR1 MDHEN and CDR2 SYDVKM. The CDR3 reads CASSLKGREQYF. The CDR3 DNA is TGTGCCAGCAGTTTAAAGGGGCGCGAGCAGTACTTC.

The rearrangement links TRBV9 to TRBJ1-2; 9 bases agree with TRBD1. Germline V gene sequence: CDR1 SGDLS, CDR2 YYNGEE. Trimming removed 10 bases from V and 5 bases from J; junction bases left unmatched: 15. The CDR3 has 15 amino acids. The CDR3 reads CASRTRDREGYGYTF. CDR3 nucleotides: TGTGCCTCACGTACCCGGGACAGGGAGGGGTATGGCTACACCTTC.